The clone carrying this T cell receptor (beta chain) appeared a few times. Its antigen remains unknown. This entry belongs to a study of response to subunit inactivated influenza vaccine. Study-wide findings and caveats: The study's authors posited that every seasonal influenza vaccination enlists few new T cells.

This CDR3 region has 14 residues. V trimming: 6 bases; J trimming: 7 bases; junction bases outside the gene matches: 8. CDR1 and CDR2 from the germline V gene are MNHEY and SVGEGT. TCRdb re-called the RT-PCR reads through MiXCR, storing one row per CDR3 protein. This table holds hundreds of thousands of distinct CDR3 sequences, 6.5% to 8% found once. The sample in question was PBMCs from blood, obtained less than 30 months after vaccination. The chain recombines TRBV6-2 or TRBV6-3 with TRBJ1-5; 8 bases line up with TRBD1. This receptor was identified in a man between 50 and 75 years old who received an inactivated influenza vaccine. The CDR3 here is CASRQTGEGQPQHF. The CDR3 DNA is TGTGCCAGCAGGCAGACAGGGGAAGGACAGCCCCAGCATTTT.